Shown below are 18 T cell receptor beta chains from a single sample sequenced in a study of Ad26.COV2.S vaccination and SARS-CoV-2 variants. Described treatment: 15 to 20 received Ad26.COV2.S at low or high dose, single or two shots; five or six received placebo; per-sample allocation not given. The samples date from day 63 after the first vaccine or placebo injection. Assay: immunoSEQ multiplex PCR; the TCRdb copy retains only in-frame clones and omits some. The sample lists under 550,000 clones, 75% to 95% occurring once. Sequencing was performed on peripheral blood, taken in a trial of Ad26.COV2.S vaccine versus placebo. Receptors were obtained from a person aged 18-60 years who received the Ad26.COV2.S COVID-19 vaccine or a placebo.

The chain carries TRBV27 and TRBJ1-4, with a tentative D call TRBD1 (6 bases). Trimming removed 1 base at V and 0 bases at J, with 12 bases between. The length of the CDR3 is 17 residues. CDR1 and CDR2 (germline): MNHEY, SMNVEV (reference sequence). The CDR3 spells CASSLFGTPATNEKLFF. As DNA, the CDR3 is TGTGCCAGCAGTTTATTCGGGACACCCGCAACTAATGAAAAACTGTTTTTT.

The chain couples TRBV24-1 to TRBJ1-5; 9 nucleotides agree with TRBD1. This CDR3 has 15 amino acids. V shed 4 bases, J shed 3 bases, and the junction held 3 bases outside the gene matches. From germline, CDR1 is KGHDR and CDR2 SFDVKD. CDR3 DNA: TGTGCCACCAGTGACCGGACAGGGGTCAATCAGCCCCAGCATTTT. Translating it yields CATSDRTGVNQPQHF.

The chain couples TRBV19 to TRBJ1-3, with D perhaps TRBD1 (6 bases). The CDR3 has 18 residues. Trimming shortened V by 2 bases and J by 0 bases, and 17 bases separated the two germline ends. From germline, CDR1 is LNHDA and CDR2 SQIVND (reference sequence). This chain's CDR3 is CASSILPPGDISGNTIYF. In nucleotides, the CDR3 is TGTGCCAGTAGTATACTCCCCCCGGGGGACATCTCTGGAAACACCATATATTTT. The complete variable domain, with remaining parts taken from reference TRBV19 and TRBJ1-3, reads DGGITQSPKYLFRKEGQNVTLSCEQNLNHDAMYWYRQDPGQGLRLIYYSQIVNDFQKGDIAEGYSVSREKKESFPLTVTSAQKNPTAFYLCASSILPPGDISGNTIYFGEGSWLTVV.

This rearrangement joins TRBV18 to TRBJ2-7; D remains unclear. V was clipped by 1 base and J by 2 bases, with 9 bases between them. CDR1 KGHSH and CDR2 LQKENI come from the germline V gene. CDR3 length: 14 residues. DNA of the CDR3: TGTGCCAGCTCACCACTCAGGAGTACCTACGAGCAGTACTTC. It codes for CASSPLRSTYEQYF.

V usage is TRBV10-3 and J usage is TRBJ2-2; 12 nucleotides line up with TRBD2. J gave up 6 bases and V 0 bases, and 2 bases lay outside the gene matches. Looked up from germline, CDR1 is ENHRY and CDR2 is SYGVKD. The CDR3 sequence is 16 residues long. CDR3 sequence reads: CAISESGLAGPGELFF. The CDR3 DNA reads TGTGCCATCAGTGAGTCGGGACTAGCGGGCCCCGGGGAGCTGTTTTTT.

V and J are TRBV27 and TRBJ2-7, with 8 bases lining up with TRBD2. J lost 0 bases, V lost 3 bases, and 1 base had no gene match. The germline CDR1 and CDR2 sequences are MNHEY and SMNVEV (reference sequence). The length of the CDR3 is 14 residues. The CDR3 DNA follows: TGTGCCAGCAGTTTTGGGACTAGCTCCTACGAGCAGTACTTC. It codes for CASSFGTSSYEQYF.

The chain combines TRBV30 with TRBJ2-1; weak D call: TRBD2 (5 bases). Germline CDR1 reads GTSNPN; CDR2 reads SVGIG (reference sequence). This CDR3 has 17 residues. Trimming took off 0 bases at V and 4 bases at J, with 19 bases between the two ends. The CDR3 region has the DNA TGTGCCTGGAGTGTACGTCGGGAAGCCCGTGATTACAATGAGCAGTTCTTC. Its translation: CAWSVRREARDYNEQFF.

This clone was detected once. The chain is built from TRBV21-1 and TRBJ1-5; the table's D call, TRBD1, has no DNA check behind it. TRBV21-1 is a documented pseudogene. The CDR3 has 16 residues. CDR3 loop: CASSRHRGQSNQPQHF. In DNA form, the CDR3 reads TGTGCCAGCAGCCGACACAGGGGACAGAGCAATCAGCCCCAGCATTTT.

This clone is a singleton in its sample. This rearrangement joins TRBV19 to TRBJ1-5; maybe TRBD1 (5 bases). The germline gives CDR1 LNHDA, CDR2 SQIVND (reference sequence). Trimming left V 4 bases short and J 1 base short, with 14 bases between. This CDR3 has 16 amino acids. CDR3 residues: CASSTPSRGSNQPQHF. CDR3 nucleotides: TGTGCCAGTAGTACCCCATCACGGGGGAGCAATCAGCCCCAGCATTTT.

The rearrangement uses TRBV7-2 and TRBJ2-3, with TRBD2 matching over 7 bases. Per the germline V gene, CDR1 is SGHTA and CDR2 is FQGNSA. The CDR3 spans 14 residues. V was clipped by 5 bases and J by 2 bases; unmatched bases: 4. The DNA for the CDR3 is TGTGCCAGCAGCCCCGGGGGGTACACAGATACGCAGTATTTT. This encodes CASSPGGYTDTQYF.

This chain uses TRBV16 with TRBJ2-1, with TRBD2 identical over 8 bases. The ends lost 0 bases at V and 7 bases at J; junction bases unmatched: 5. Germline V gene lookup returns CDR1 KGHSY and CDR2 FQNENV. This CDR3 has 15 amino acids. Written as DNA, the CDR3 is TGTGCCAGCAGCCAATCGAGCGGGAGTAGGAATGAGCAGTTCTTC. It encodes CASSQSSGSRNEQFF.

The rearrangement uses TRBV11-2 and TRBJ2-4; D could derive from TRBD1 or TRBD2 (6 bases each). Trimming took 8 bases from V and 0 from J, leaving 14 bases between them. The CDR3 loop spans 15 amino acids. Germline CDR1 is SGHAT and CDR2 is FQNNGV. The CDR3 loop is CASQGTHLAKNIQYF. The DNA of the CDR3 is TGTGCCAGCCAGGGGACTCACCTAGCCAAAAACATTCAGTACTTC.

The chain is built from TRBV30 and TRBJ2-3, with D possibly TRBD1 on 6 matching bases. CDR3 length: 14 amino acids. The germline V gene has CDR1 GTSNPN and CDR2 SVGIG (reference sequence). V lost 1 base, J lost 3 bases, and 11 bases lay in between. CDR3 DNA: TGTGCCTGGAGTGGGGGCAGGGGAACAGATACGCAGTATTTT. Its translation: CAWSGGRGTDTQYF.

The CDR3 DNA is TGCAGTGCTAGTCAAGGAAGGCCCAACGTCCTGACTTTC. It encodes CSASQGRPNVLTF. This rearrangement joins TRBV20-1 to TRBJ2-6; D unresolved. Germline V gene sequence: CDR1 DFQATT, CDR2 SNEGSKA (reference sequence). CDR3 length: 13 residues. Trimming shortened V by 3 bases and J by 8 bases, and 11 bases separated the two germline ends.

The V gene is TRBV4-3, the J gene TRBJ2-6; no reliable D call. The CDR3 length is 16 residues. The V gene lost 2 bases and the J gene lost 4 bases, with 12 bases spanning the gap. In germline, CDR1 is LGHNA, CDR2 YSLEER. The DNA for the CDR3 is TGCGCCAGCAGCCAAAGGGTAGGGCTCGGGGCCAACGTCCTGACTTTC. Its protein product is CASSQRVGLGANVLTF.

The chain is built from TRBV2 and TRBJ2-2, with D possibly called TRBD1 or TRBD2 (6 bases each). The CDR3 runs to 16 residues. From germline, CDR1 is SNHLY and CDR2 FYNNEI. Trimming took 7 bases from V and 3 from J, leaving 18 bases between them. CDR3 nucleotide sequence: TGTGCCAGCAATAGGTTCGGGGGCGTGGACACCGGGGAGCTGTTTTTT. This codes for CASNRFGGVDTGELFF.

The chain uses TRBV18 and TRBJ2-2; D possibly corresponds to TRBD2 (5 bases). This CDR3 contains 14 residues. V dropped 3 bases and J dropped 6 bases, with 11 bases sitting between them. CDR1 is KGHSH and CDR2 is LQKENI in the germline V gene. The CDR3 sequence: CASSPEESPGELFF. The DNA for the CDR3 is TGTGCCAGCTCACCGGAGGAATCGCCCGGGGAGCTGTTTTTT.

The gene calls are TRBV21-1 and TRBJ2-5; the table's D call, TRBD1, was not checked against the DNA. TRBV21-1 is a pseudogene locus. The CDR3 has 21 residues. This CDR3 is CASSKWSLLAGQGVYQETQYF. CDR3 nucleotide sequence: TGTGCCAGCAGCAAATGGTCCCTGTTAGCGGGACAGGGAGTGTACCAAGAGACCCAGTACTTC.